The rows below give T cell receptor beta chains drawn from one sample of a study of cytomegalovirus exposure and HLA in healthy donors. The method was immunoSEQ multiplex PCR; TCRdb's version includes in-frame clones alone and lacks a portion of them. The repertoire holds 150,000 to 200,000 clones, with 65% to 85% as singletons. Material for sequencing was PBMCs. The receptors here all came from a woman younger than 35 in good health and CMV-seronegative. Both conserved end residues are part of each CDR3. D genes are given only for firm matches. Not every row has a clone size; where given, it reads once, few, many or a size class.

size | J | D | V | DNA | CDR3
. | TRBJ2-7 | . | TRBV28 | TGTGCCAGCAGTTTGGATCCCGAGAGGCTTTCCTACGAGCAGTACTTC | CASSLDPERLSYEQYF
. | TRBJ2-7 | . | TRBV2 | TGTGCCAGCAGTGCCCGACTGACGCAACACGAGCAGTACTTC | CASSARLTQHEQYF
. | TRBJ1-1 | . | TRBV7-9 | TGTGCCAGCAGCTTAGTGTGGGCTACTGAAGCTTTCTTT | CASSLVWATEAFF
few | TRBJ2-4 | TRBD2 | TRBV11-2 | TGTGCCAGCAGCTTACTGTATGTTGCGGGGGGCCGGTACTTC | CASSLLYVAGGRYF
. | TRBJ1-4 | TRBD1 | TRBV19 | TGTGCCAGTAGCCGGCGGACAGGGGGGGATGAAAAACTGTTTTTT | CASSRRTGGDEKLFF
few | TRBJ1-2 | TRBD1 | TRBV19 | TGTGCCAGTAGATACAGGGGACGTGGCTACACCTTC | CASRYRGRGYTF
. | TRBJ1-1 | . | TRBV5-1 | TGCGCCAGCAGCTTGGAGACAGTCACTTTAACTGAAGCTTTCTTT | CASSLETVTLTEAFF
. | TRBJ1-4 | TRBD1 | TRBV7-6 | TGTGCCAGCAGCTTAATTGGGACAGGGGGCCCGGGTGAAAAACTGTTTTTT | CASSLIGTGGPGEKLFF
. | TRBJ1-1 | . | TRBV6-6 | TGTGCCAGCAGTCGCGGACAGCTGCTGAACACTGAAGCTTTCTTT | CASSRGQLLNTEAFF
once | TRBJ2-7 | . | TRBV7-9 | TGTGCCAGCAGCTCCTCTGTCGAGCAGTACTTC | CASSSSVEQYF
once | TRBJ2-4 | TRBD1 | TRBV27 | TGTGCCAGCAGTCCCGGGACAGGAGCAGCCCTAGCCAAAAACATTCAGTACTTC | CASSPGTGAALAKNIQYF
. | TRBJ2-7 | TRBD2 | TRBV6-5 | TGTGCCAGCCTCCCTAGCGGGGGGCCCCACGAGCAGTACTTC | CASLPSGGPHEQYF
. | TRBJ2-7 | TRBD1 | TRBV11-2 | TGTGCCAGCAGCTTGAACCCCGCCTTTGGGGGACAGGGAAACTTC | CASSLNPAFGGQGNF
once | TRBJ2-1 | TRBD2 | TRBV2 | TGTGCCAGCAGCCCAGATAGCGGGCTATACAATGAGCAGTTCTTC | CASSPDSGLYNEQFF
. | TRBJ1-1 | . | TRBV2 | TGTGCCAGCAGCCGGGGGGTGCAAGAAGCTTTCTTT | CASSRGVQEAFF
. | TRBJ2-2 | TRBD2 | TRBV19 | TGTGCCAGTAGTAGCCAGCGGGGGTACACCGGGGAGCTGTTTTTT | CASSSQRGYTGELFF
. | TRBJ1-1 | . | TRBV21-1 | TGTGCCAGCAGCAAAGAACAGGATCGGACTGAAGCTTTCTTT | CASSKEQDRTEAFF
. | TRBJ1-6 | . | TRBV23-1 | TGCGCCAGCAGTCAACCACAGGGTTCCCTCCACTTT | CASSQPQGSLHF
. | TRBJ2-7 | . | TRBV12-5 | TGTGCTAGTGGTTTTCCGGGATCCTACGAGCAGTACTTC | CASGFPGSYEQYF
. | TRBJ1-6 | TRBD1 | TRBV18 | TGTGCCAGCTCGAACGGAGGGGGCTCACCCCTCCACTTT | CASSNGGGSPLHF
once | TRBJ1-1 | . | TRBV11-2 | TGTGCCAGCAGCTTAGTGACAGAGACTGAAGCTTTCTTT | CASSLVTETEAFF
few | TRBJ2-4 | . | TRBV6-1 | TGTGCCAGCAGTTCCGCCGGCAGGGTGGACATTCAGTACTTC | CASSSAGRVDIQYF
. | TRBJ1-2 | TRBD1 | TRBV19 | TGTGCCAGTAACCCGACAGGGGCCTCGGGTCGATATGGCTACACCTTC | CASNPTGASGRYGYTF
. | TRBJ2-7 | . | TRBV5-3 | TGTGCCAGAAGCTTTCCGGGGAACCAGCAGTACTTC | CARSFPGNQQYF
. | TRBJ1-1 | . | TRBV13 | TGTGCCAGCAGCTTTTGGTCCAGTTTGGACACTGAAGCTTTCTTT | CASSFWSSLDTEAFF
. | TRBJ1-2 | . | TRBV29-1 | TGCAGCGTCCAAAAGATGGGATTCCAGGGGAGATACACCTTC | CSVQKMGFQGRYTF
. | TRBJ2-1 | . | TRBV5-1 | TGCGCCAGCAGCTTAGGGGCACTTCGAATGACCAATGAGCAGTTCTTC | CASSLGALRMTNEQFF
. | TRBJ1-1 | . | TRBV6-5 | TGTGCCAGCAGCTCTACGCACGGCGGGGGTGAAGCTTTCTTT | CASSSTHGGGEAFF
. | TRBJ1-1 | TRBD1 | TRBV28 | TGTGCCAGCAGGACGACAGGGCAGGGGGGAGCTTTCTTT | CASRTTGQGGAFF
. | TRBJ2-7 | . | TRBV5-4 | TGTGCCAGCAGCTTACCGGGACTCCAGGTCGAGCAGTACTTC | CASSLPGLQVEQYF
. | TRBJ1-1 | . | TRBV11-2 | TGTGCCAGCAGCTTAATCAGGTCCCCGAACACTGAAGCTTTCTTT | CASSLIRSPNTEAFF
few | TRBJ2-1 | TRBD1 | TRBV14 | TGTGCCAGCAGCCAAGATCGAGGTACAGGGGCCTACAATGAGCAGTTCTTC | CASSQDRGTGAYNEQFF
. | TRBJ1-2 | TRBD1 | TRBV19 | TGTGCCAGTAGTACGCCCGACAGGGTTAGAGGCTACACCTTC | CASSTPDRVRGYTF
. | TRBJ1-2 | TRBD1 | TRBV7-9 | TGTGCCAGCAGCTTTGGGGACAGGGTGGCTGGCTACACCTTC | CASSFGDRVAGYTF
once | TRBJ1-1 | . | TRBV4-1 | TGCGCCAGCAGCCAAGAACTCGGGGGAGGGGACACTGAAGCTTTCTTT | CASSQELGGGDTEAFF
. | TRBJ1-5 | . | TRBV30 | TGTGCCTGGAGTGGAGATAGCAATCAGCCCCAGCATTTT | CAWSGDSNQPQHF
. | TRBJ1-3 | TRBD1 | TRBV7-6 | TGTGCCAGCAGCTTAGAGACAGGGAGCTCTGGAAACACCATATATTTT | CASSLETGSSGNTIYF
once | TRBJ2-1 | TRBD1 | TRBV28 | TGTGCCAGCAGTCGCCGGGACAGGGGACTGGGTGAGCAGTTCTTC | CASSRRDRGLGEQFF
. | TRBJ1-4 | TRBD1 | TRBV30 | TGTGCCTGGAGTACCCGGACAGGTGCTAATGAAAAACTGTTTTTT | CAWSTRTGANEKLFF
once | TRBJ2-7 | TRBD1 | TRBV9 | TGTGCCAGCAGCGTAGATCAGGGGGTTCCCTCCTACGAGCAGTACTTC | CASSVDQGVPSYEQYF
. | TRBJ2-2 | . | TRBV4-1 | TGCGCCAGCAGCGTTAGATCCGCCACCGGGGAGCTGTTTTTT | CASSVRSATGELFF
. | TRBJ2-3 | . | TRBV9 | TGTGCCAGCAGCGTAGCAGTAGGGGGGGGCACAGATACGCAGTATTTT | CASSVAVGGGTDTQYF
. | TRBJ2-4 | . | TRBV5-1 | TGCGCCAGCAGCTTGGCGTTAGGGGTTGGGAACATTCAGTACTTC | CASSLALGVGNIQYF
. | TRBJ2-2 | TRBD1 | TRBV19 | TGTGCCAGTAGAATAGGGACAGGGGCCTCCACCGGGGAGCTGTTTTTT | CASRIGTGASTGELFF
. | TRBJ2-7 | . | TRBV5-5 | TGTGCCAGCAGCTTCCGCTACGAGCAGTACTTC | CASSFRYEQYF
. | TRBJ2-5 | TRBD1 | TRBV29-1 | TGCAGCGTGAATCGCCGGGACAGGGAGTTCCAAGAGACCCAGTACTTC | CSVNRRDREFQETQYF
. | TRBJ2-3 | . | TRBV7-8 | TGTGCCAGCAGCCGTCCAGGAGGGGCCCTCCGAGATACGCAGTATTTT | CASSRPGGALRDTQYF
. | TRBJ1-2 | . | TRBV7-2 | TGTGCCAGCAGCTTATTCACGGGGTACTATGGCTACACCTTC | CASSLFTGYYGYTF
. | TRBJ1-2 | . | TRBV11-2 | TGTGCCAGCAGCTTAGACACAGGGTTCTATGGCTACACCTTC | CASSLDTGFYGYTF
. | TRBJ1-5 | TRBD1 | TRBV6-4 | TGTGCCAGGTTGGGGCAGGGGGCTGCGAGCAATCAGCCCCAGCATTTT | CARLGQGAASNQPQHF
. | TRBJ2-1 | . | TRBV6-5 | TGTGCCAGCAAAGTAACGGGGTCTTCTTACAATGAGCAGTTCTTC | CASKVTGSSYNEQFF